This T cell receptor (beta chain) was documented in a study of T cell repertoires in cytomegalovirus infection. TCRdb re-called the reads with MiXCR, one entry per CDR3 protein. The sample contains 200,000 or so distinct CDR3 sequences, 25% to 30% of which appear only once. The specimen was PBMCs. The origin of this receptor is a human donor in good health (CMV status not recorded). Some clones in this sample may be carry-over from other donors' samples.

The CDR3 DNA sequence: TGTGCCAGCAGTTACTCAAGGTTGACAGCTCTTAATGAAAAACTGTTTTTT. It codes for CASSYSRLTALNEKLFF. The V call is TRBV6-5, the J call TRBJ1-4; tentatively, D is TRBD1 (5 bases). There are 17 residues in the CDR3. V was shortened by 0 bases and J by 4 bases, with 15 bases between the two germline ends. Per germline, CDR1 MNHEY and CDR2 SVGAGI.